Here is one TCR beta chain with its context. Its antigen is unknown. The sample comes from a study of T-cell memory formation after mild COVID-19. Background on the study: Clustering of TCRs was largely donor specific. Overall study findings and caveats: Clones that contracted from day 15 to 85 had balanced CD4/CD8; later expanders were CD4+ biased.

Constant-segment primers were used for 5'RACE, and the resulting TCR alpha and TCR beta cDNA libraries carried sample barcodes and UMIs. TCRdb itself ran the 5' RACE reads through MiXCR, one entry per CDR3 protein. This sample has almost 550,000 distinct CDR3 sequences, with just over 20% found just once. The germline V and J ends were trimmed by 3 bases and 0 bases, with 18 bases remaining between them. This CDR3 comprises 18 residues. The V call is TRBV12-3 or TRBV12-4, the J call TRBJ2-4; a possible D gene is TRBD2 (6 bases). This sequence originates from an adult woman who had mild COVID-19 (a few samples of this study predate the infection). Cell type and time point are not known. Sequenced sample: PBMCs or a T cell subset sorted from them (not recorded which). The CDR3 loop reads CASSLARGDFKAKNIQYF. CDR3 nucleotides: TGTGCCAGCAGTTTGGCCCGAGGGGACTTTAAAGCCAAAAACATTCAGTACTTC.